The subject of this entry is one T cell receptor (beta chain). Its antigen is not known. The PCR had 60 Vbeta and 13 Jbeta primers. The method was immunoSEQ multiplex PCR; TCRdb's version includes in-frame clones alone and lacks a portion of them. The sample has some 150,000 clones, over 65% seen once. The source of the sample is a study of cytomegalovirus exposure and HLA in healthy donors. Study-wide results and caveats: A missense DCLRE1C variant was associated with V- and J-gene trimming of TCR beta chains in a later analysis, and an independent cohort replicated the association. Earlier analysis yielded a pattern in which most TCR beta V segments were productive about 87% or about 30% of the time.

The TCR sequence derives from a man aged 35 to 55 in good health and CMV-seropositive. Sequencing used PBMCs.

Written as DNA, the CDR3 is TGTGCCAGCAGTGACCCCAGGGGCGGTAACACCGGGGAGCTGTTTTTT. Translating it yields CASSDPRGGNTGELFF. The chain recombines TRBV28 with TRBJ2-2, with D possibly matching TRBD1 (6 bases). Trimming removed 5 bases from V and 2 bases from J, with 15 bases in between. Germline lookup yields CDR1 MDHEN and CDR2 SYDVKM. The CDR3 has 16 residues.